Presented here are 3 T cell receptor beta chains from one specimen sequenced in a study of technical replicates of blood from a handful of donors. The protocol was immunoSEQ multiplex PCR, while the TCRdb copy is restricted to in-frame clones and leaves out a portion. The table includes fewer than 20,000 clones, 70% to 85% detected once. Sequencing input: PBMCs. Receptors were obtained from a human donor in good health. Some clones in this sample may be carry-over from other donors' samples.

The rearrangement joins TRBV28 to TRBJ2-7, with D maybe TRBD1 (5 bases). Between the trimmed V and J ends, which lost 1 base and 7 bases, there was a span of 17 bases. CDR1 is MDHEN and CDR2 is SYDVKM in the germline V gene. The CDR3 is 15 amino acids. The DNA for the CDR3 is TGTGCCAGCAGTTTATATGGGGCGTCTGGGGTGGAGCAGTACTTC. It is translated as CASSLYGASGVEQYF.

The CDR3 here is CAWSEGGGTIYF. The CDR3 nucleotides are TGTGCCTGGAGTGAAGGGGGCGGCACCATATATTTT. V usage is TRBV30 and J usage is TRBJ1-3, with 7 bases identical to TRBD1. The germline V gene has CDR1 GTSNPN and CDR2 SVGIG (reference sequence). The CDR3 has 12 amino acids. V was clipped by 1 base and J by 9 bases; unmatched bases: 3.

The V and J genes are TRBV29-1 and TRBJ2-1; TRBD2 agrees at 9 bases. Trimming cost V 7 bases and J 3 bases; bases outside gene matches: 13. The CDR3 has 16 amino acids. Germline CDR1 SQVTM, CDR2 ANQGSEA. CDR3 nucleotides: TGCAGCGCCTCTTTCCTAGCGGGGTCTAGCTACAATGAGCAGTTCTTC. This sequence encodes CSASFLAGSSYNEQFF.